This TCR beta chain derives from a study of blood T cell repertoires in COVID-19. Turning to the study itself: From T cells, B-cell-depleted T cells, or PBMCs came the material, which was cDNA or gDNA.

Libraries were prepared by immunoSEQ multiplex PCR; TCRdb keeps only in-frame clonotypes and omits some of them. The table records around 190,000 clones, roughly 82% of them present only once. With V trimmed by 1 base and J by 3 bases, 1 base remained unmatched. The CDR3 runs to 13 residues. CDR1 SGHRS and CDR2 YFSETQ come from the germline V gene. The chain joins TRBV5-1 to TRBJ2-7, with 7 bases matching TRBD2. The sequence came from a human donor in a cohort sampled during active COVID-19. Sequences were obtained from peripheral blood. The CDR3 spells CASSLSGGYEQYF. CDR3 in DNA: TGCGCCAGCAGCTTGTCGGGGGGCTACGAGCAGTACTTC.